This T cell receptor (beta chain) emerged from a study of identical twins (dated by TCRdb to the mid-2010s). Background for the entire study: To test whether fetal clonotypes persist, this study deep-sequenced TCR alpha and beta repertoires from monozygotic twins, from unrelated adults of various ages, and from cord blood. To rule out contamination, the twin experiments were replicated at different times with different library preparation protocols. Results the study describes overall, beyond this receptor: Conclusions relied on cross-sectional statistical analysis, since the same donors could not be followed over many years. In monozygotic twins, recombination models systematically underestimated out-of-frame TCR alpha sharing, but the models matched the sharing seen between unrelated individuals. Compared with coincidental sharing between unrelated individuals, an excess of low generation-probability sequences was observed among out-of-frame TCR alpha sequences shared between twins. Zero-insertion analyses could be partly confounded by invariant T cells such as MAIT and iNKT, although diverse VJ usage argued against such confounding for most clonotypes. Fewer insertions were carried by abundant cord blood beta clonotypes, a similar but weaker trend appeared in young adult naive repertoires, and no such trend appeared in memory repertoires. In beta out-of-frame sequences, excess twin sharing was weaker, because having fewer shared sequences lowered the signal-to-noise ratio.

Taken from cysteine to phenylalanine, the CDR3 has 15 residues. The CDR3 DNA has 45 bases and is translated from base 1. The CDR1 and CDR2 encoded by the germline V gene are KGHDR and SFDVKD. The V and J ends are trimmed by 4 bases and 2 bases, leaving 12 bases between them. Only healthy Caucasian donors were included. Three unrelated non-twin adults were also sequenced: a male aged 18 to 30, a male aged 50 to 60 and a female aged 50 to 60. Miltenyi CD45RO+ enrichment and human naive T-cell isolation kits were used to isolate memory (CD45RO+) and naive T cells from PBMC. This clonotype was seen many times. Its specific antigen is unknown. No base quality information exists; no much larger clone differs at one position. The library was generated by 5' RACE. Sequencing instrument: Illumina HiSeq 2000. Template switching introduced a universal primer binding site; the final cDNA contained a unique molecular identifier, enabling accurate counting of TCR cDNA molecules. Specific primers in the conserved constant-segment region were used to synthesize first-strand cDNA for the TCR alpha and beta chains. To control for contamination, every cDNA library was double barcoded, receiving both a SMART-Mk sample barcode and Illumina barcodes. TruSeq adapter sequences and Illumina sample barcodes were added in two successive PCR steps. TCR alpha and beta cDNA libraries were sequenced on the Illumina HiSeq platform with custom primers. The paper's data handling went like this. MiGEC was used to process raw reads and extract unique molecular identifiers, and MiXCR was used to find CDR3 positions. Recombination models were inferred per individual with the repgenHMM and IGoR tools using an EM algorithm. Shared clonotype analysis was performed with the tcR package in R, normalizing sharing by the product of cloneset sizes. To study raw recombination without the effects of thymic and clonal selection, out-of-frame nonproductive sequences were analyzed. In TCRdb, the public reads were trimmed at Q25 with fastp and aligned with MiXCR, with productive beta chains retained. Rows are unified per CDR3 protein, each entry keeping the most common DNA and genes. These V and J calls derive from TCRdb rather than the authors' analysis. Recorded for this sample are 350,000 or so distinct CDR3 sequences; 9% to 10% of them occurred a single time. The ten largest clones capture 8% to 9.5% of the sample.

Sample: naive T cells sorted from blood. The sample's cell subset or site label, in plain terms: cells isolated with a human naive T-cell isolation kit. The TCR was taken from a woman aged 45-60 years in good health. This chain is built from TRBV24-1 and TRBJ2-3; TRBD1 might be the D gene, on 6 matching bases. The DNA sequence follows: TGTGCCACCAGTGACCAGGGGCCCGACACAGATACGCAGTATTTT. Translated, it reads CATSDQGPDTDTQYF.